The rows below give T cell receptor beta chains drawn from one sample of a study of T cells in Graves' hyperthyroidism and ophthalmopathy. Each CDR3 protein gets one entry after TCRdb re-called the multiplex PCR reads with MiXCR. The repertoire holds around 560,000 distinct CDR3 sequences, with approximately 15% as singletons. Sample: blood. These TCRs come from a woman between 18 and 30 years old with Graves' hyperthyroidism. CDR3s include the opening cysteine and the closing phenylalanine or tryptophan. The order of the fields is V gene, D gene, J gene, clone size, CDR3 DNA, CDR3 protein. The D gene is left open where the match is weak. Only part of the rows carry a size: once, few, many, or a class if the clone is expanded.

TRBV29-1	TRBD2	TRBJ2-7	-	TGCAGCGTGGGACTAGCGGGAGGGCCAAGCTCCTACGAGCAGTACTTC	CSVGLAGGPSSYEQYF
TRBV7-9	TRBD2	TRBJ2-3	-	TGTGCCAGCAGCTTAGGAAAGCGGGAGCGCACAGATACGCAGTATTTT	CASSLGKRERTDTQYF
TRBV7-2	-	TRBJ2-3	medium-sized	TGTGCCAGCAGCTTCAGCACAGATACGCAGTATTTT	CASSFSTDTQYF
TRBV10-3	TRBD2	TRBJ2-1	few	TGTGCCATCGGGAGCGGGGTTTCCAATGAGCAGTTCTTC	CAIGSGVSNEQFF
TRBV14	TRBD1	TRBJ2-4	-	TGTGCCAGCAGCCAAGGACAGGGGGCGGCCAAAAACATTCAGTACTTC	CASSQGQGAAKNIQYF
TRBV6-1	TRBD2	TRBJ2-5	many	TGTGCCAGCAGTGAAACGACTAGCGGGAGGGCCGGCCGAGAGACCCAGTACTTC	CASSETTSGRAGRETQYF
TRBV7-8	TRBD2	TRBJ2-2	many	TGTGCCAGCAGCTTAAGGACCGGACTAGCGGGAGGTTTTGGCACCGGGGAGCTGTTTTTT	CASSLRTGLAGGFGTGELFF
TRBV6-1	TRBD1	TRBJ1-5	many	TGTGCCAGCAGTTCAGGACAGGGCGACTATCAGCCCCAGCATTTT	CASSSGQGDYQPQHF
TRBV9	TRBD2	TRBJ2-1	-	TGTGCCAGCAGCGTCAGCGGGAGACTAAAGTACAATGAGCAGTTCTTC	CASSVSGRLKYNEQFF
TRBV27	TRBD1	TRBJ2-2	-	TGTGCCAGCAAGGGCCAACAGGGGATACTTGGGAACACCGGGGAGCTGTTTTTT	CASKGQQGILGNTGELFF
TRBV12-3/TRBV12-4	-	TRBJ2-2	-	TGTGCCACCACCGGGACAAGGAACACCGGGGAGCTGTTTTTT	CATTGTRNTGELFF
TRBV28	-	TRBJ2-3	many	TGTGCCAGCAGTTTATCTTCGAGGGAGGCTAAAGATACGCAGTATTTT	CASSLSSREAKDTQYF
TRBV12-5	TRBD2	TRBJ2-3	many	TGTGCTAGTGGACATAGCGGGGAGACGGTAGATACGCAGTATTTT	CASGHSGETVDTQYF
TRBV7-9	TRBD2	TRBJ2-1	many	TGTGCCAGCATAGGGACTAGCTCGGACGGTGAGCAGTTCTTC	CASIGTSSDGEQFF
TRBV11-2	TRBD2	TRBJ2-1	many	TGTGCCAGCACTACCGAGCGGGGGGGCCTCGATGAGCAGTTCTTC	CASTTERGGLDEQFF
TRBV28	TRBD1	TRBJ1-1	-	TGTGCCAGCAGTTTAATCCGGACAGGGGGGACTGAAGCTTTCTTT	CASSLIRTGGTEAFF
TRBV2	TRBD2	TRBJ2-7	few	TGTGCCAGCAGTGAAGGGGACTACTTCTACGAGCAGTACTTC	CASSEGDYFYEQYF
TRBV6-1	-	TRBJ1-6	-	TGTGCCAGCAGTTATACGGGACGGAAGTATAATTCACCCCTCCACTTT	CASSYTGRKYNSPLHF
TRBV19	-	TRBJ1-1	-	TGTACCAGTAGCCAGCAGGTTTTTAACACTGAAGCTTTCTTT	CTSSQQVFNTEAFF
TRBV20-1	TRBD2	TRBJ2-1	-	TGCAGTGCAGGTAGCGGGAGGGCCGTCGATGAGCAGTTCTTC	CSAGSGRAVDEQFF
TRBV19	TRBD1	TRBJ1-1	once	TGTGCCAGTAACCTCGGACAGGGGCTTGAAGCTTTCTTT	CASNLGQGLEAFF
TRBV28	TRBD2	TRBJ2-7	many	TGTGCCAGCAGCCCACCTTCCGTAGCGGGAGGGCCTGGCGAGCAGTACTTC	CASSPPSVAGGPGEQYF
TRBV30	-	TRBJ1-5	many	TGTGCCTGGAGTCCCGAAGGGTATGATCAGCCCCAGCATTTT	CAWSPEGYDQPQHF
TRBV28	-	TRBJ1-4	-	TGTGCCAGCAGTTTATTAACGGTCGGCGGGTTTAATGAAAAACTGTTTTTT	CASSLLTVGGFNEKLFF
TRBV24-1	-	TRBJ2-6	-	TGTGCCACCAGTGATCGGGCAGCTGGGGCCAACGTCCTGACTTTC	CATSDRAAGANVLTF
TRBV29-1	TRBD1	TRBJ2-7	few	TGCAGCGTTGTTGACAGGGTCTACGAGCAGTACTTC	CSVVDRVYEQYF
TRBV7-9	-	TRBJ1-5	many	TGTGCCAGCAGTACAGGAAGTCGCAATCAGCCCCAGCATTTT	CASSTGSRNQPQHF
TRBV6-2/TRBV6-3	TRBD2	TRBJ2-7	many	TGTGCCAGCAGTTCTCCAGCGGGAGGCTTCTACGAGCAGTACTTC	CASSSPAGGFYEQYF
TRBV24-1	-	TRBJ2-7	many	TGTGCCACCAGTGACACCTCCGGGGTCCAAGGAGGGCAGTACTTC	CATSDTSGVQGGQYF
TRBV20-1	-	TRBJ1-1	few	TGCAGTGCTAGGAATTGGCAGGAAAACCGCCGGGGAGCTTTCTTT	CSARNWQENRRGAFF
TRBV28	-	TRBJ2-3	many	TGTGCCAGCAGTTTAGACGCGGCTAGCACAGATACGCAGTATTTT	CASSLDAASTDTQYF
TRBV10-1	-	TRBJ2-2	few	TGCGCCACTACCAGGGTAATCGCCGGGGAGCTGTTTTTT	CATTRVIAGELFF
TRBV4-1	TRBD2	TRBJ2-1	-	TGCGCCAGCACCCCTTCTGCGGGAGTTACCTACAATGAGCAGTTCTTC	CASTPSAGVTYNEQFF
TRBV28	-	TRBJ1-2	-	TGTGCCAGCAGTTCGACAGCCTCCTATGGCTACACCTTC	CASSSTASYGYTF
TRBV15	-	TRBJ1-6	-	TGTGCCACCAGCGGGGGGGGATCCTATAATTCACCCCTCCACTTT	CATSGGGSYNSPLHF
TRBV20-1	-	TRBJ2-5	many	TGCAGTTCCCCCCTCCCGGAGCTAGAGACCCAGTACTTC	CSSPLPELETQYF
TRBV20-1	-	TRBJ1-1	-	TGCAGTGCCCCAAGGGAGTCCAACACTGAAGCTTTCTTT	CSAPRESNTEAFF
TRBV6-1	-	TRBJ1-5	-	TGTGCCAGCAGTGTGGAGGGTTCACGATCCACCCAGCATTTT	CASSVEGSRSTQHF
TRBV20-1	-	TRBJ1-3	many	TGCAGTGCTAGAGTGGGCATTAGAAACACCATATATTTT	CSARVGIRNTIYF
TRBV29-1	-	TRBJ1-1	many	TGCAGCGTTGAAGGCAGGGAGTACACTGAAGCTTTCTTT	CSVEGREYTEAFF